The entry below describes one TCR beta chain. Measured with immunoSEQ multiplex PCR; TCRdb has only the in-frame clones, and not every one. The profile covers 130,000 or so clones, with 85% to 90% appearing a single time and about 8% taken by the ten largest. This sample stems from a study of blood T cell repertoires in COVID-19. Study details: Specimens from acute and convalescent COVID-19 originated in the United States, Italy and Spain.

CDR1 LNHNV and CDR2 YYDKDF come from the germline V gene (reference sequence). The CDR3 contains 15 residues. Trimming took off 1 base at V and 6 bases at J, with 13 bases between the two ends. This sequence was found in a man in his fifties with acute or convalescent COVID-19. This rearrangement joins TRBV15 to TRBJ2-1; the D is unclear. Material: peripheral blood. Here the CDR3 reads CATSRVELGINEQFF. The CDR3 DNA is TGTGCCACCAGCAGAGTTGAACTTGGTATCAATGAGCAGTTCTTC.